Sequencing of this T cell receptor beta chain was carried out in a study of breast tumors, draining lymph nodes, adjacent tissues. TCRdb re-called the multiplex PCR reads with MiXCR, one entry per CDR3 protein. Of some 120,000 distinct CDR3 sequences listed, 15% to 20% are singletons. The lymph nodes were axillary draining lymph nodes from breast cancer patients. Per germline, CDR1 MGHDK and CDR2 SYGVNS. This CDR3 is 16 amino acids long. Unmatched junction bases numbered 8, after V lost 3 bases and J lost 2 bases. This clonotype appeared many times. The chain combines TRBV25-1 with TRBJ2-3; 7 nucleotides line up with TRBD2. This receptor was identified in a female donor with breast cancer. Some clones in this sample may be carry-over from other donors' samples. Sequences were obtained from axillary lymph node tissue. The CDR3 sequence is CASSDKIAGVTDTQYF. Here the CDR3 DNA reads TGTGCCAGCAGTGACAAGATTGCGGGGGTCACAGATACGCAGTATTTT.